One and the same sample provided the 3 T cell receptor beta chains below, sequenced in a study of CD8 T cells in ankylosing spondylitis. The study's findings and limits: Typical of ankylosing spondylitis blood, it appeared, was a TCR beta motif of fewer than ten highly homologous variants.

Their specific antigens are unknown. TCRdb re-derived calls from the 5' RACE reads in MiXCR, one entry per CDR3 protein. The data contain some 840,000 distinct CDR3 sequences, 10% to 15% of them singletons. The material sequenced was blood, either unsorted or a sorted T cell fraction (not recorded which). The source is a male donor with ankylosing spondylitis.

There are a few counts of this clonotype. The chain uses TRBV10-3 and TRBJ1-3; D perhaps matches TRBD1 (6 bases). The CDR3 contains 12 residues. The V gene's germline CDR1 is ENHRY and CDR2 SYGVKD. The germline V and J ends were trimmed by 6 bases and 8 bases, with 11 bases remaining between them. CDR3 sequence reads: CAISRGQDTIYF. The DNA of the CDR3 is TGTGCCATCAGCCGGGGGCAAGACACCATATATTTT.

CDR3 amino acids: CATSRGGSGAYNEQFF. CDR3 DNA sequence: TGTGCCACCAGCAGAGGGGGTAGCGGGGCCTACAATGAGCAGTTCTTC. The chain employs TRBV15 and TRBJ2-1; 8 bases are a match to TRBD2. Germline lookup yields CDR1 LNHNV and CDR2 YYDKDF (reference sequence). The V segment lost 1 base and the J segment 2 bases; nucleotides outside the gene matches: 4. CDR3 length: 16 amino acids.

This clonotype was seen a handful of times. At one of its ends the junction is not consistent with the germline gene, which may arise from a read error. This rearrangement joins TRBV7-7 to TRBJ2-3, with a possible D match to TRBD1 (5 bases). Germline V gene lookup returns CDR1 SSHAT and CDR2 FNYEAQ (reference sequence). This CDR3 is built from 13 residues. Written as DNA, the CDR3 is TGTGCTAGCAGCTTAGACAGAGTAAATACGCAGTATTTT. It specifies CASSLDRVNTQYF.